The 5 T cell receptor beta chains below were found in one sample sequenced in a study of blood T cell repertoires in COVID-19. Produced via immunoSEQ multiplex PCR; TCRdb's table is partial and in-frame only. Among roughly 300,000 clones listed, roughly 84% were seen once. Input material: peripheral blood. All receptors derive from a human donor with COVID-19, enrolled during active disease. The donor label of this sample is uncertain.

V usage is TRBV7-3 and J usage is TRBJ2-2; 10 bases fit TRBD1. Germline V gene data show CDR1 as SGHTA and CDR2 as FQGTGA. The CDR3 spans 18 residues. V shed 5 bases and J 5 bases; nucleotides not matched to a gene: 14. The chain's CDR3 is CASSIQRQGAVGTGELFF. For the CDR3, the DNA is TGTGCCAGCAGCATTCAGCGACAGGGGGCGGTGGGAACCGGGGAGCTGTTTTTT. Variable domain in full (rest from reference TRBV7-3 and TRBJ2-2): GAGVSQTPSNKVTEKGKYVELRCDPISGHTALYWYRQSLGQGPEFLIYFQGTGAADDSGLPNDRFFAVRPEGSVSTLKIQRTERGDSAVYLCASSIQRQGAVGTGELFFGEGSRLTVL.

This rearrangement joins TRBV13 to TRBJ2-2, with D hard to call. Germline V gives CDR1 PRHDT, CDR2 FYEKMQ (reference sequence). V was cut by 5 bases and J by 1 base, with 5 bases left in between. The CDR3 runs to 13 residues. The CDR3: CASSRRNTGELFF. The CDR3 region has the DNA TGTGCCAGCAGCCGTCGGAACACCGGGGAGCTGTTTTTT. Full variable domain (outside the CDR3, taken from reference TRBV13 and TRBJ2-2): AAGVIQSPRHLIKEKRETATLKCYPIPRHDTVYWYQQGPGQDPQFLISFYEKMQSDKGSIPDRFSAQQFSDYHSELNMSSLELGDSALYFCASSRRNTGELFFGEGSRLTVL.

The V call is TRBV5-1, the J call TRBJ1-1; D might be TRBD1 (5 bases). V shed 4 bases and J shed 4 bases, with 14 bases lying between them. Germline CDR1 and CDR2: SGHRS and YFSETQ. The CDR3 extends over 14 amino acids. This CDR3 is CASSPPRGATEAFF. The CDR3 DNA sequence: TGCGCCAGCAGCCCTCCCCGCGGGGCCACTGAAGCTTTCTTT.

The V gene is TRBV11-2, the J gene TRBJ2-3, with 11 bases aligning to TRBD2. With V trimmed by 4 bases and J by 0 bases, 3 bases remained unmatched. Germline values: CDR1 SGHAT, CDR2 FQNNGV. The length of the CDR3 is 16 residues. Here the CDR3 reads CASSSSGRRSTDTQYF. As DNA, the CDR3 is TGTGCCAGCAGCTCTAGCGGGAGGCGGAGCACAGATACGCAGTATTTT.

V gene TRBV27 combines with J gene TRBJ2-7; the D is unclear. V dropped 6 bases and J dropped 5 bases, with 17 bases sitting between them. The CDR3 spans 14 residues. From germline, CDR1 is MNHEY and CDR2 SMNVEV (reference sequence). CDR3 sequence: CASSRPAAPNEQYF. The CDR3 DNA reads TGTGCCAGCAGCAGGCCGGCCGCCCCCAACGAGCAGTACTTC.